A selection of T cell receptor beta chains follows, all from one sample in a study of vaccination and CD4 T cells after COVID-19. TCRdb independently ran MiXCR on the PCR reads; one entry per CDR3 protein. In the table there are 15,000 to 17,000 distinct CDR3 sequences, 52% of which are singletons. Antigens of these TCRs are unknown. Material for sequencing was CD4+ T cells from blood, cultured in vitro. Receptors were obtained from a human donor who had recovered from COVID-19. Both conserved end residues are part of each CDR3. Each record gives: J gene, D gene, V gene, clone size, CDR3 protein, CDR3 DNA. The D gene is left open where the match is weak. Clone size is stated in some rows and not others, as once, few, many or a class when expanded.

j_gene: TRBJ2-2; d_gene: NA; v_gene: TRBV5-1; abundance: NA; CDR3aa: CASRVFDTGELFF; CDR3nt: TGCGCCAGCAGGGTTTTCGACACCGGGGAGCTGTTTTTT
j_gene: TRBJ2-3; d_gene: TRBD1; v_gene: TRBV7-2; abundance: few; CDR3aa: CASSSDRDLTYTQYF; CDR3nt: TGTGCCAGCAGCTCAGACAGGGACCTCACATATACGCAGTATTTT
j_gene: TRBJ2-2; d_gene: NA; v_gene: TRBV19; abundance: few; CDR3aa: CASSRGGGWGTGELFF; CDR3nt: TGTGCCAGTAGTAGGGGAGGGGGTTGGGGCACCGGGGAGCTGTTTTTT
j_gene: TRBJ1-2; d_gene: TRBD1; v_gene: TRBV11-2; abundance: few; CDR3aa: CASSSGQVGYGYTF; CDR3nt: TGTGCCAGCAGCTCGGGACAGGTGGGGTATGGCTACACCTTC
j_gene: TRBJ1-4; d_gene: NA; v_gene: TRBV15; abundance: NA; CDR3aa: CATSTRGGINEKLFF; CDR3nt: TGTGCCACCAGCACCCGGGGGGGGATTAATGAAAAACTGTTTTTT
j_gene: TRBJ2-2; d_gene: TRBD2; v_gene: TRBV7-2; abundance: few; CDR3aa: CASSLRLAGTGELFF; CDR3nt: TGTGCCAGCAGCTTACGGCTAGCGGGGACCGGGGAGCTGTTTTTT
j_gene: TRBJ2-7; d_gene: TRBD2; v_gene: TRBV7-9; abundance: NA; CDR3aa: CASSLALGLAGGRQYF; CDR3nt: TGTGCCAGCAGCTTAGCGCTGGGACTAGCGGGAGGGAGGCAGTACTTC
j_gene: TRBJ2-7; d_gene: NA; v_gene: TRBV24-1; abundance: NA; CDR3aa: CATSDAPSGEQYF; CDR3nt: TGTGCCACCAGTGATGCCCCCAGCGGCGAGCAGTACTTC
j_gene: TRBJ1-1; d_gene: NA; v_gene: TRBV5-1; abundance: NA; CDR3aa: CASSRGDGMNTEAFF; CDR3nt: TGCGCCAGCAGCAGAGGCGACGGAATGAACACTGAAGCTTTCTTT
j_gene: TRBJ1-1; d_gene: TRBD1; v_gene: TRBV19; abundance: NA; CDR3aa: CASSAFTGGHTEAFF; CDR3nt: TGTGCCAGTAGTGCCTTTACAGGGGGCCACACTGAAGCTTTCTTT
j_gene: TRBJ1-2; d_gene: NA; v_gene: TRBV25-1; abundance: few; CDR3aa: CASSDPLGGGYTF; CDR3nt: TGTGCCAGCAGTGACCCACTGGGCGGTGGCTACACCTTC
j_gene: TRBJ2-7; d_gene: TRBD1; v_gene: TRBV28; abundance: NA; CDR3aa: CASSSARGQAYEQYF; CDR3nt: TGTGCCAGCAGCTCCGCCCGAGGACAGGCCTACGAGCAGTACTTC
j_gene: TRBJ2-7; d_gene: NA; v_gene: TRBV5-4; abundance: few; CDR3aa: CASSPLRGSYEQYF; CDR3nt: TGTGCCAGCAGCCCCCTTCGAGGGTCCTACGAGCAGTACTTC
j_gene: TRBJ2-3; d_gene: NA; v_gene: TRBV4-2; abundance: few; CDR3aa: CASSQGGASTDTQYF; CDR3nt: TGTGCCAGCAGCCAGGGGGGGGCCAGCACAGATACGCAGTATTTT
j_gene: TRBJ2-5; d_gene: NA; v_gene: TRBV20-1; abundance: few; CDR3aa: CSARGQGQEGTQYF; CDR3nt: TGCAGTGCTAGGGGGCAGGGCCAAGAGGGGACCCAGTACTTC
j_gene: TRBJ1-2; d_gene: NA; v_gene: TRBV21-1; abundance: NA; CDR3aa: CASSKRARGQACWGYTF; CDR3nt: TGTGCCAGCAGCAAAAGGGCCCGCGGACAGGCCTGCTGGGGCTACACCTTC
j_gene: TRBJ2-6; d_gene: TRBD2; v_gene: TRBV24-1; abundance: NA; CDR3aa: CATSDARAGTTREGANVLTF; CDR3nt: TGTGCCACCAGTGATGCCCGAGCGGGGACCACCCGGGAAGGGGCCAACGTCCTGACTTTC
j_gene: TRBJ1-5; d_gene: NA; v_gene: TRBV6-1; abundance: NA; CDR3aa: CASSGTEFQPQHF; CDR3nt: TGTGCCAGCAGTGGCACGGAGTTTCAGCCCCAGCATTTT
j_gene: TRBJ2-2; d_gene: NA; v_gene: TRBV7-6; abundance: NA; CDR3aa: CASSSSRASGELFF; CDR3nt: TGTGCCAGCAGCTCCTCGAGAGCATCCGGGGAGCTGTTTTTT
j_gene: TRBJ1-1; d_gene: NA; v_gene: TRBV10-3; abundance: NA; CDR3aa: CAISESGRARNTEAFF; CDR3nt: TGTGCCATCAGTGAGTCGGGGAGGGCACGGAACACTGAAGCTTTCTTT
j_gene: TRBJ2-5; d_gene: TRBD2; v_gene: TRBV15; abundance: NA; CDR3aa: CATSRDSTSGRLGDETQYF; CDR3nt: TGTGCCACCAGCAGAGATAGTACTAGCGGGCGTTTAGGGGATGAGACCCAGTACTTC
j_gene: TRBJ2-7; d_gene: NA; v_gene: TRBV6-1; abundance: once; CDR3aa: CASKHGGEQYF; CDR3nt: TGTGCCAGCAAACACGGGGGAGAGCAGTACTTC
j_gene: TRBJ1-3; d_gene: TRBD1; v_gene: TRBV15; abundance: few; CDR3aa: CATSREGFGTAGNTIYF; CDR3nt: TGTGCCACCAGCAGAGAAGGGTTCGGGACAGCTGGAAACACCATATATTTT
j_gene: TRBJ2-6; d_gene: NA; v_gene: TRBV19; abundance: NA; CDR3aa: CASSGAATSGANVLTF; CDR3nt: TGTGCCAGTAGTGGTGCCGCAACCTCTGGGGCCAACGTCCTGACTTTC
j_gene: TRBJ2-3; d_gene: NA; v_gene: TRBV28; abundance: NA; CDR3aa: CASHGGSDTQYF; CDR3nt: TGTGCCAGCCACGGAGGGTCAGATACGCAGTATTTT
j_gene: TRBJ2-1; d_gene: NA; v_gene: TRBV11-3; abundance: NA; CDR3aa: CASGHLSYNEQFF; CDR3nt: TGTGCCAGCGGACATCTCTCCTACAATGAGCAGTTCTTC
j_gene: TRBJ1-3; d_gene: NA; v_gene: TRBV21-1; abundance: NA; CDR3aa: CASSVTPGQGTLGNTIYF; CDR3nt: TGTGCCAGCAGCGTAACCCCGGGACAGGGGACGTTGGGAAACACCATATATTTT
j_gene: TRBJ2-7; d_gene: TRBD2; v_gene: TRBV5-6; abundance: NA; CDR3aa: CASNPTGGSSYEQYF; CDR3nt: TGTGCCAGCAATCCCACGGGGGGGAGTTCCTACGAGCAGTACTTC
j_gene: TRBJ2-7; d_gene: NA; v_gene: TRBV19; abundance: NA; CDR3aa: CASSQGRGNEQYF; CDR3nt: TGTGCCAGTAGTCAGGGACGGGGGAACGAGCAGTACTTC
j_gene: TRBJ2-5; d_gene: NA; v_gene: TRBV20-1; abundance: NA; CDR3aa: CSARTSIAGRETQYF; CDR3nt: TGCAGTGCTAGAACCAGCATTGCCGGGAGAGAGACCCAGTACTTC
j_gene: TRBJ1-2; d_gene: TRBD1; v_gene: TRBV27; abundance: few; CDR3aa: CASSYRTGDGYTF; CDR3nt: TGTGCCAGCAGTTATAGGACAGGGGATGGCTACACCTTC
j_gene: TRBJ1-2; d_gene: TRBD1; v_gene: TRBV5-4; abundance: NA; CDR3aa: CASSPPGTGVGYTF; CDR3nt: TGTGCCAGCAGCCCACCCGGGACAGGGGTTGGCTACACCTTC
j_gene: TRBJ1-2; d_gene: TRBD1; v_gene: TRBV19; abundance: few; CDR3aa: CASSWGQGQGGYTF; CDR3nt: TGTGCCAGTAGTTGGGGACAGGGGCAAGGGGGCTACACCTTC
j_gene: TRBJ1-5; d_gene: NA; v_gene: TRBV7-2; abundance: NA; CDR3aa: CASSLNARNQPQHF; CDR3nt: TGTGCCAGCAGCTTAAACGCCCGGAATCAGCCCCAGCATTTT
j_gene: TRBJ1-1; d_gene: NA; v_gene: TRBV7-2; abundance: NA; CDR3aa: CASSRAVKEEAFF; CDR3nt: TGTGCCAGCAGCCGGGCAGTCAAGGAGGAAGCTTTCTTT
j_gene: TRBJ1-1; d_gene: NA; v_gene: TRBV5-1; abundance: few; CDR3aa: CASSLGQAEAFF; CDR3nt: TGCGCCAGCAGCTTGGGACAGGCTGAAGCTTTCTTT
j_gene: TRBJ2-7; d_gene: TRBD2; v_gene: TRBV20-1; abundance: NA; CDR3aa: CSTGGSAFEQYF; CDR3nt: TGCAGTACGGGGGGATCGGCTTTCGAGCAGTACTTC
j_gene: TRBJ1-1; d_gene: NA; v_gene: TRBV6-9; abundance: NA; CDR3aa: CASSSGGWYSTEAFF; CDR3nt: TGTGCCAGCAGTTCTGGGGGGTGGTACAGCACTGAAGCTTTCTTT
j_gene: TRBJ2-7; d_gene: TRBD2; v_gene: TRBV20-1; abundance: NA; CDR3aa: CSAERGLAGEQYF; CDR3nt: TGCAGTGCCGAGCGGGGACTAGCGGGCGAGCAGTACTTC
j_gene: TRBJ1-2; d_gene: NA; v_gene: TRBV6-2/TRBV6-3; abundance: NA; CDR3aa: CASLTVGSGGYTF; CDR3nt: TGTGCCAGCCTGACGGTGGGTTCTGGCGGCTACACCTTC
j_gene: TRBJ2-7; d_gene: TRBD1; v_gene: TRBV20-1; abundance: few; CDR3aa: CSAWAGTATAEQYF; CDR3nt: TGCAGTGCTTGGGCCGGGACAGCCACCGCCGAGCAGTACTTC
j_gene: TRBJ2-3; d_gene: TRBD2; v_gene: TRBV20-1; abundance: few; CDR3aa: CSARDVKTSGRADTQYF; CDR3nt: TGCAGTGCTAGAGATGTAAAGACTAGCGGGAGGGCAGATACGCAGTATTTT
j_gene: TRBJ2-7; d_gene: TRBD1; v_gene: TRBV27; abundance: NA; CDR3aa: CASSEQDRRIYEQYF; CDR3nt: TGTGCCAGCAGCGAACAGGACAGGCGAATCTACGAGCAGTACTTC